This TCR beta chain was sequenced in a study of T cells after yellow fever vaccination. Study-level information: Any fraction with a low cell number was prepared using SMART-Seq v4 Ultra Low Input.

A single record per CDR3 protein comes from TCRdb applying MiXCR to the 5' RACE reads. The profile shows about 240,000 distinct CDR3 sequences, 6.9% of them singletons. Study outcomes and limitations: Reappearance after the booster was seen for most primary-vaccination clones, at 96% CD4 and 85% to 90% CD8. Compared with primary, the secondary response was weaker and peaked at day 5, not 15. From the bulk population, abundant clonotypes could contaminate and appear within FACS-sorted repertoires.

Remarks on this clonotype: As yet, its antigen is unknown.

Sequencing used CD4+ T cells sorted from PBMCs, obtained 15 days after the yellow fever booster vaccination. This sequence originates from a man younger than 40 who received the YFV17D yellow fever vaccine.

The chain's CDR3 is CSARSPGSETQYF. CDR3 sequence (DNA): TGCAGTGCTAGGTCCCCCGGGAGTGAGACCCAGTACTTC. V usage is TRBV20-1 and J usage is TRBJ2-5, with a possible D match to TRBD2 (6 bases). The CDR3 spans 13 residues. Germline loops: CDR1 DFQATT, CDR2 SNEGSKA (reference sequence). Trimming left V 3 bases short and J 5 bases short, with 13 bases between.